The clone carrying this T cell receptor (beta chain) was seen repeatedly, ten times or more. This entry comes from a study of T cells in Graves' hyperthyroidism and ophthalmopathy. The diagnoses drew upon clinical symptoms, serum thyroxine and TRAb, thyroid ultrasound and orbital computed tomography. Germline V CDR1 and CDR2: MNHNS, SASEGT. The CDR3 is 14 residues long. Trimming removed 7 bases from V and 3 bases from J, with 15 bases in between. Amplification yielded TCR beta CDR3 regions, with RNA transcripts as the source. During a first-round RT-PCR of the TCR CDR3, the HTBI primer set was used. TCRdb analysed the multiplex PCR reads with MiXCR anew, one entry per CDR3 protein. The profile shows under 350,000 distinct CDR3 sequences, around 13% of them singletons.

The V gene is TRBV6-1, the J gene TRBJ1-1; unclear D gene. The TCR was taken from a woman between 40 and 55 years old with Graves' hyperthyroidism. Sequencing used blood. The CDR3: CASMTINIDTEAFF. The CDR3 nucleotides read TGTGCCAGCATGACGATTAATATCGACACTGAAGCTTTCTTT.